This T cell receptor (beta chain) originates from a study of blood T cell repertoires in COVID-19. Study-level background: PBMCs, B-cell-depleted T cells, or T cells provided the cDNA or gDNA that made up the material.

The CDR3 is 17 residues long. The germline CDR1 and CDR2 sequences are SGHRS and YFSETQ. V shed 0 bases and J 0 bases; nucleotides not matched to a gene: 5. Participants came from roughly 24 US areas, aged roughly 18 to 95 years. Each participant's cohort was designated according to participant-reported clinical history. Original analysis: From reference gene primer amplification, estimates of nucleated cell counts were derived. The protocol was immunoSEQ multiplex PCR, while the TCRdb copy is restricted to in-frame clones and leaves out a portion. That table supplies the V and J calls and clone size; D and trimming were determined from the DNA. Among 300,000 to 400,000 clones listed, over 75% were seen once.

The sequence came from a man younger than 35 who had recovered from COVID-19. Sequencing was carried out using PBMCs or T cells enriched from blood (not recorded which). V is TRBV5-1 and J is TRBJ1-4; 7 bases agree with TRBD1. The CDR3 sequence: CASSLGTGRSTNEKLFF. The CDR3 bases are TGCGCCAGCAGCTTGGGGACAGGACGCTCAACTAATGAAAAACTGTTTTTT. Full variable domain (remainder filled in from reference TRBV5-1 and TRBJ1-4): KAGVTQTPRYLIKTRGQQVTLSCSPISGHRSVSWYQQTPGQGLQFLFEYFSETQRNKGNFPGRFSGRQFSNSRSEMNVSTLELGDSALYLCASSLGTGRSTNEKLFFGSGTQLSVL.